The 3 T cell receptor beta chains below come from one sample, sequenced in a study of T cells in Graves' hyperthyroidism and ophthalmopathy. TCR beta CDR3 regions were amplified from RNA transcripts. The TCR CDR3 was amplified in a first-round RT-PCR using the HTBI primer set. MiXCR, applied by TCRdb to the multiplex PCR reads, yields one record per CDR3 protein. Among 600,000 to 650,000 distinct CDR3 sequences listed, under 25% were seen once. Sequencing was performed on blood. These receptor sequences come from a man aged 30-40 years with Graves' ophthalmopathy.

The chain links TRBV5-4 to TRBJ1-4; a possible D gene is TRBD1 (5 bases). CDR1 and CDR2 (germline): SGHNT, YYREEE (reference sequence). V was cut by 4 bases and J by 2 bases, with 9 bases left in between. The CDR3 totals 14 residues. The CDR3 region has the DNA TGTGCCAGCAGCAAGGGGTTCACTAATGAAAAACTGTTTTTT. Translation gives CASSKGFTNEKLFF.

In this sample, this clonotype turned up many times. The chain is built from TRBV2 and TRBJ1-2; no definite D call. CDR3 length equals 13 residues. Germline lookup yields CDR1 SNHLY and CDR2 FYNNEI. Trimming removed 2 bases at V and 3 bases at J, with 7 bases between. The CDR3 loop reads CASSELTDYGYTF. The CDR3 nucleotides are TGTGCCAGCAGTGAATTGACGGACTATGGCTACACCTTC. Full variable domain (missing parts from reference TRBV2 and TRBJ1-2): EPEVTQTPSHQVTQMGQEVILRCVPISNHLYFYWYRQILGQKVEFLVSFYNNEISEKSEIFDDQFSVERPDGSNFTLKIRSTKLEDSAMYFCASSELTDYGYTFGSGTRLTVV.

The chain combines TRBV6-5 with TRBJ2-3; D call uncertain. Germline lookup yields CDR1 MNHEY and CDR2 SVGAGI. With 0 bases removed from V and 2 bases from J, the gap between germline ends came to 6 bases. This CDR3 contains 14 residues. The CDR3 sequence: CASSYSLYTDTQYF. CDR3 nucleotides: TGTGCCAGCAGTTACTCCTTGTACACAGATACGCAGTATTTT.